This T cell receptor (beta chain) was profiled in a study of shared clonotypes between healthy human individuals. Study conclusions and caveats: Few donors limited the genetic and exposure-history diversity represented.

The CDR3 runs 14 residues. Germline CDR1 MNHNY, CDR2 SVGAGI (reference sequence). Trimming stripped 2 bases from V and 3 bases from J, with 8 bases between. Profiling relied on immunoSEQ multiplex PCR, and the TCRdb table lists in-frame clones only, not all of them. The sample yields around 1.4 million clones, approximately 98.5% seen once. As to this clone: The antigen is not known.

This clonotype was sampled from a man aged 25-45 years in good health. The chain uses TRBV6-6 and TRBJ2-1; a weak D match, TRBD1 (5 bases). The sample consisted of naive CD4+ T cells sorted from blood. Documented subset: CD45RA+ positively selected. The DNA for the CDR3 is TGTGCCAGCAGTTACCAGGGAATCTACAATGAGCAGTTCTTC. Translated, it gives CASSYQGIYNEQFF.